Below, 29 T cell receptor beta chains from the same sample are listed, as sequenced in a study of blood T cell repertoires in COVID-19. Repertoires were generated with immunoSEQ multiplex PCR, while TCRdb's copy carries only in-frame clones and drops some. The sample has hundreds of thousands of clones; 85% are singletons. The sample comprised peripheral blood. Every receptor here comes from a human donor in a cohort sampled during active COVID-19.

The chain uses TRBV9 and TRBJ1-6; weak D call: TRBD1 (6 bases). CDR1 is SGDLS, CDR2 YYNGEE, per germline. Trimming removed 4 bases at V and 8 bases at J, with 16 bases between. CDR3 length equals 15 residues. Here the CDR3 reads CASSPRTVPDSPLHF. The CDR3 nucleotides read TGTGCCAGCAGCCCGCGGACAGTTCCTGATTCACCCCTCCACTTT. Complete variable domain (other parts from reference TRBV9 and TRBJ1-6): DSGVTQTPKHLITATGQRVTLRCSPRSGDLSVYWYQQSLDQGLQFLIQYYNGEERAKGNILERFSAQQFPDLHSELNLSSLELGDSALYFCASSPRTVPDSPLHFGNGTRLTVT.

A few counts support this clone. This rearrangement joins TRBV6-5 to TRBJ1-1; 7 positions agree with TRBD1. After removal of 5 bases from V and 4 bases from J, the junction contained 4 bases not matched to a gene. Germline V lookup: CDR1 MNHEY, CDR2 SVGAGI. The CDR3 extends over 13 amino acids. The CDR3 loop is CASSRQGVTEAFF. In nucleotides, the CDR3 is TGTGCCAGCAGTCGACAGGGTGTCACTGAAGCTTTCTTT.

The chain employs TRBV11-3 and TRBJ2-3; D call uncertain. The germline gives CDR1 SGHNT, CDR2 YENEEA. With 4 bases removed from V and 2 bases from J, the gap between germline ends came to 4 bases. This CDR3 is built from 12 residues. The CDR3 here is CASSSLTDTQYF. DNA for the CDR3: TGTGCCAGCAGCTCCCTCACAGATACGCAGTATTTT.

This clone turned up a few times. The V and J genes are TRBV7-9 and TRBJ2-4, with a possible D match to TRBD1 (5 bases). Trimming removed 4 bases at V and 13 bases at J, with 14 bases between. Germline-derived CDR1 and CDR2 are SEHNR and FQNEAQ (reference sequence). This CDR3 is 12 amino acids long. DNA of the CDR3: TGTGCCAGCAGCTCAGGGCAACGCCAACAGTACTTC. The encoded protein is CASSSGQRQQYF.

This clone has only one observation. The rearrangement links TRBV6-5 to TRBJ2-7, with 8 bases aligning to TRBD1. Germline V gene lookup returns CDR1 MNHEY and CDR2 SVGAGI. The CDR3 length is 15 residues. Germline trimming cut 6 bases from V and 4 bases from J; bases unmatched to any gene: 11. The chain's CDR3 is CASSPLDRARYEQYF. For the CDR3, the DNA is TGTGCCAGCAGCCCCCTGGACAGGGCAAGGTACGAGCAGTACTTC.

There are a few counts of this clone. The chain recombines TRBV2 with TRBJ1-5; D gene uncertain. Trimming shortened V by 9 bases and J by 3 bases, and 12 bases separated the two germline ends. Germline V CDR1 and CDR2: SNHLY, FYNNEI. The CDR3 spans 13 residues. CDR3 loop: CASGSPINQPQHF. The CDR3 DNA follows: TGTGCCAGTGGGAGCCCGATCAATCAGCCCCAGCATTTT.

With respect to this clone: The junction departs from germline at one end; a sequencing error may be responsible. V and J are TRBV27 and TRBJ2-4; 9 bases line up with TRBD2. Per germline, CDR1 MNHEY and CDR2 SMNVEV (reference sequence). The CDR3 is 11 residues long. The CDR3 spells CANCGREGHRF. The DNA of the CDR3 is TGTGCCAACTGCGGGCGGGAGGGCCACCGTTTC.

This sequence joins TRBV24-1 and TRBJ2-5; D possibly corresponds to TRBD1 (5 bases). The CDR3 has 12 residues. The V end was cut by 9 bases, the J end by 7 bases, with 14 bases between. The germline gives CDR1 KGHDR, CDR2 SFDVKD. The CDR3 sequence: CATSAGLGTQYF. The CDR3 DNA is TGTGCCACCTCGGCAGGGTTGGGGACCCAGTACTTC.

The chain is built from TRBV18 and TRBJ1-6; 9 bases line up with TRBD1. This CDR3 has 16 amino acids. V lost 1 base to trimming and J lost 7 bases; unmatched junction nucleotides: 5. Germline V gene sequence: CDR1 KGHSH, CDR2 LQKENI. The CDR3 is CASSPQPTGGNSPLHF. In DNA form, the CDR3 reads TGTGCCAGCTCACCACAACCGACAGGGGGGAATTCACCCCTCCACTTT. Full variable domain (outside the CDR3, taken from reference TRBV18 and TRBJ1-6): NAGVMQNPRHLVRRRGQEARLRCSPMKGHSHVYWYRQLPEEGLKFMVYLQKENIIDESGMPKERFSAEFPKEGPSILRIQQVVRGDSAAYFCASSPQPTGGNSPLHFGNGTRLTVT.

V and J are TRBV6-2 or TRBV6-3 and TRBJ2-5, with 8 bases that match TRBD1. This CDR3 contains 16 residues. The V segment lost 2 bases and the J segment 1 base; nucleotides outside the gene matches: 6. Germline assignment: CDR1 MNHEY and CDR2 SVGEGT. The CDR3: CASSYGGGTGQETQYF. DNA for the CDR3: TGTGCCAGCAGTTACGGAGGGGGGACAGGCCAAGAGACCCAGTACTTC.

In its sample, this clone was seen once. The J gene is TRBJ2-7, the V gene TRBV6-6, with 8 positions matching TRBD1. Trimming removed 5 bases from V and 3 bases from J; junction bases left unmatched: 12. This CDR3 region has 16 residues. Looked up from germline, CDR1 is MNHNY and CDR2 is SVGAGI (reference sequence). Here the CDR3 DNA reads TGTGCCAGCAGTCCCATGGGCAGGGGGCGCGACTACGAGCAGTACTTC. This codes for CASSPMGRGRDYEQYF.

This clone was detected once. The chain employs TRBV5-1 and TRBJ2-7, with TRBD2 as a possible D gene (6 bases). CDR1 and CDR2 from the germline V gene are SGHRS and YFSETQ. V lost 4 bases and J lost 2, with 13 bases in between. The CDR3 consists of 14 residues. The chain's CDR3 is CASSPRDSAYEQYF. CDR3 coding DNA: TGCGCCAGCAGCCCGCGGGACTCCGCCTACGAGCAGTACTTC.

This chain connects TRBV18 to TRBJ1-2, with 7 bases fitting TRBD1. This CDR3 has 12 amino acids. Germline-derived CDR1 and CDR2 are KGHSH and LQKENI. After removal of 4 bases from V and 8 bases from J, the junction contained 4 bases not matched to a gene. For the CDR3, the DNA is TGTGCCAGCTCACGGACAGGTCAAGGCTACACCTTC. This codes for CASSRTGQGYTF.

As DNA, the CDR3 is TGTGCCAGCAGCCCCCCAGCGCGGGTTTCCTACGAGCAGTACTTC. It encodes CASSPPARVSYEQYF. V is TRBV5-8 and J is TRBJ2-7, with D maybe TRBD2 (5 bases). Trimming took 4 bases from V and 1 from J, leaving 15 bases between them. The CDR3 runs to 15 residues. CDR1 SGHTS and CDR2 YDEGEE come from the germline V gene.

This clone has a single count. The rearrangement joins TRBV7-9 to TRBJ2-7, with a possible D match to TRBD1 (6 bases). V was trimmed by 6 bases and J by 0 bases, leaving 9 bases between them. The CDR3 has 13 residues. Germline-derived CDR1 and CDR2 are SEHNR and FQNEAQ (reference sequence). The CDR3 DNA follows: TGTGCCAGCAGTCAGGGGAGCTCCTACGAGCAGTACTTC. Its protein is CASSQGSSYEQYF.

The chain employs TRBV4-1 and TRBJ1-2, with D uncertain. V gave up 2 bases and J gave up 1 base, with 11 bases separating them. The CDR3 spans 15 residues. CDR1 and CDR2 (germline): MGHRA, YSYEKL. CDR3 nucleotide sequence: TGCGCCAGCAGCCAACGCGACACCCTTAACTATGGCTACACCTTC. Amino acid sequence: CASSQRDTLNYGYTF.

This clone was seen more than once but under ten times. The chain uses TRBV7-9 and TRBJ2-1; D remains ambiguous. The germline V gene has CDR1 SEHNR and CDR2 FQNEAQ (reference sequence). Trimming took 5 bases from V and 9 from J, leaving 8 bases between them. This CDR3 is 11 amino acids long. The CDR3: CASSPWSEQFF. CDR3 DNA: TGTGCCAGCAGCCCATGGAGTGAGCAGTTCTTC.

This clone appeared a few times. The chain couples TRBV15 to TRBJ2-3; 10 bases match TRBD2. The CDR3 runs 16 residues. Germline V lookup: CDR1 LNHNV, CDR2 YYDKDF (reference sequence). Trimming took 0 bases from V and 6 from J; bases not matched to a gene: 6. The CDR3 coding sequence is TGTGCCACCAGCAGAGAATTAGCGGGAGGACGCGATACGCAGTATTTT. It translates to CATSRELAGGRDTQYF.

This clone was counted once. V and J are TRBV19 and TRBJ1-1, with D unresolved. Trimming left V 3 bases short and J 1 base short, with 3 bases between. This CDR3 is built from 12 residues. Germline CDR1 and CDR2: LNHDA and SQIVND (reference sequence). This CDR3 is CASSMRNTEAFF. CDR3 sequence (DNA): TGTGCCAGTAGTATGCGGAACACTGAAGCTTTCTTT.

For the CDR3, the DNA is TGCAGTGCGGTTATCAGGAAAAAACTGTTTTTT. It is translated as CSAVIRKKLFF. This rearrangement joins TRBV20-1 to TRBJ1-4; D call uncertain. The V end was cut by 6 bases, the J end by 9 bases, with 11 bases between. The CDR3 sequence is 11 residues long. Germline CDR1 and CDR2: DFQATT and SNEGSKA (reference sequence).

The chain uses TRBV10-3 and TRBJ2-1; 7 bases fit TRBD2. The CDR3 consists of 15 residues. Trimming cost V 6 bases and J 4 bases; bases outside gene matches: 9. The germline CDR1 and CDR2 sequences are ENHRY and SYGVKD. As DNA, the CDR3 is TGTGCCATCAGACCCGCGGGAGCGGAATACAATGAGCAGTTCTTC. Amino acid sequence: CAIRPAGAEYNEQFF.

This clone was found once. The chain joins TRBV11-1 to TRBJ2-1; D unresolved. This CDR3 has 14 residues. Trimming took off 0 bases at V and 9 bases at J, with 12 bases between the two ends. Germline CDR1 SGHAT, CDR2 FQDESV (reference sequence). The CDR3 here is CASSLASRSGEQFF. The DNA for the CDR3 is TGTGCCAGCAGCTTAGCGTCACGGTCCGGTGAGCAGTTCTTC.

V and J are TRBV6-6 and TRBJ2-3; the D gene could be TRBD1 or TRBD2 (7 bases each). Trimming stripped 10 bases from V and 7 bases from J, with 12 bases between. The CDR3 length is 11 residues. Germline V gene lookup returns CDR1 MNHNY and CDR2 SVGAGI (reference sequence). The CDR3 bases are TGTGCCACCAGGGGGGGAAATACGCAGTATTTT. Translating gives CATRGGNTQYF.

The chain joins TRBV27 to TRBJ1-2; D not certain. The germline V and J ends were trimmed by 6 bases and 8 bases, with 19 bases remaining between them. This CDR3 has 14 residues. Per germline, CDR1 MNHEY and CDR2 SMNVEV (reference sequence). The CDR3 sequence: CASSPPGMAEGYTF. The CDR3 nucleotides are TGTGCCAGCAGCCCCCCTGGAATGGCGGAGGGCTACACCTTC.

J is TRBJ1-2 and V is TRBV15; D is ambiguous. Germline loops: CDR1 LNHNV, CDR2 YYDKDF (reference sequence). V was shortened by 0 bases and J by 4 bases, with 6 bases between the two germline ends. The CDR3 length is 13 residues. The CDR3 here is CATSRDVVYGYTF. CDR3 DNA sequence: TGTGCCACCAGCAGAGATGTAGTCTATGGCTACACCTTC.

This rearrangement joins TRBV4-1 to TRBJ2-3; maybe TRBD1 (6 bases). The CDR3 length is 15 residues. The V end was cut by 4 bases, the J end by 0 bases, with 11 bases between. CDR1 MGHRA and CDR2 YSYEKL come from the germline V gene. CDR3: CASSPPGQSTDTQYF. The CDR3 DNA reads as TGCGCCAGCAGCCCCCCGGGACAAAGCACAGATACGCAGTATTTT.

This clone has a handful of counts. This chain joins TRBV19 and TRBJ2-7; 7 nucleotides agree with TRBD2. Germline CDR1 and CDR2: LNHDA and SQIVND (reference sequence). With 8 bases clipped from V and 3 bases from J, the junction kept 7 bases outside the gene matches. The CDR3 is 13 amino acids. The CDR3: CASGRRESYEQYF. The CDR3 DNA sequence: TGTGCCAGTGGTCGGCGGGAGAGCTACGAGCAGTACTTC.

The chain is built from TRBV27 and TRBJ2-6; D possibly corresponds to TRBD1 (7 bases). The V gene lost 4 bases and the J gene lost 1 base, with 20 bases spanning the gap. Per germline, CDR1 MNHEY and CDR2 SMNVEV (reference sequence). The CDR3 consists of 19 residues. Here the CDR3 DNA reads TGTGCCAGCAGTTCCAGGGTGGAGGGGGCCCATTCTGGGGCCAACGTCCTGACTTTC. Its translation is CASSSRVEGAHSGANVLTF.

The chain links TRBV5-1 to TRBJ2-2; 10 positions agree with TRBD1. The CDR3 consists of 15 residues. Germline CDR1 reads SGHRS; CDR2 reads YFSETQ. After removal of 4 bases from V and 4 bases from J, the junction contained 4 bases not matched to a gene. The CDR3 protein is CASSHGQGGTGELFF. DNA of the CDR3: TGCGCCAGCAGCCACGGACAGGGGGGCACCGGGGAGCTGTTTTTT.